This T cell receptor (beta chain) was retrieved from a study of blood T cell repertoires in COVID-19 (dated by TCRdb to the early 2020s). Background for the entire study: The collaborator samples originated in the United States, Italy and Spain and spanned the acute and convalescent phases of COVID-19. The prospective study material was composed of cDNA or gDNA derived from T cells, B-cell-depleted T cells, or PBMCs. Subjects who had been exposed to COVID-19, were actively infected with it, or had recovered from it provided the deeply sampled blood TCRbeta repertoires that made up the dataset. The repertoires were released in a freely available public database meant as a resource for research on the immune response to SARS-CoV-2. The samples were drawn from two sources: the first 160 participants of the ongoing ImmuneRACE study, and over 1,000 subjects contributed by 6 global collaborators. A de-identified subject ID, COVID-19 status, age in years and sex were almost always included in the sample metadata. Where HLA class I and class II types were available, the types were taken from metadata supplied by the sample provider, not from assay-based typing.

At the junction V is shortened by 8 bases and J by 4 bases, with 17 bases in between. The CDR3, from cysteine to phenylalanine, totals 14 residues. The kept DNA is CDR3 alone, 42 bases in frame from the first base. CDR1 and CDR2, per the germline V gene, are MNHEY and SVGAGI. TCRbeta CDR3 regions were amplified from genomic DNA by means of the immunoSEQ Assay, a bias-controlled multiplex PCR. Turning to the authors' computational methods: The number of nucleated cells in each sample was estimated by amplification of reference gene primers within the assay. To quantify the absolute abundance of each unique TCRbeta CDR3 rearrangement, sequence reads were collapsed and filtered. For each sample, productive Simpson clonality was calculated as the square root of Simpson's diversity index across productive rearrangements. TCRdb retrieved this table from immuneACCESS and kept in-frame rearrangements only. Not all clones are present; in checked studies, unresolved V genes account for under half, and no reason is known for the remainder. For V, J and clone size, that table is used; D and trimming come from the DNA. The sample table shows under 350,000 clones, and about 90% are seen once. The ten largest make up 1.5% to 2% of the sample.

Participants in the prospective study were enrolled through a virtual design, were aged roughly 18 to 90 years, and lived in roughly 25 United States geographic areas. In the prospective study, participants were assigned to cohorts based on the clinical history participants reported in a screening survey and a study questionnaire. ImmuneRACE Cohort 3 recovered participants were defined by two consecutive negative NP/OP PCR tests, healthcare professional clearance, or symptom resolution. In the prospective study, mobile phlebotomists collected whole blood, serum and a nasopharyngeal or oropharyngeal swab from each participant. Over a roughly 2-month period, participants in the prospective study had the option of providing additional blood draws and questionnaires. Prospective study blood samples were shipped either frozen or at room temperature before DNA extraction. The full study reports these points: Clinical and demographic metadata were provided uncurated, with the amount varying by source and participant.

Note on this clone: This receptor's antigen is unknown. One base away there is no much larger clone; base qualities are not given.

The chain uses TRBV6-5 and TRBJ1-2; a tentative D call is TRBD1 (5 bases match). This receptor was taken from a woman aged 60-75 years who had recovered from COVID-19. The material sequenced was PBMCs or T cells enriched from blood (not recorded which). Here is the DNA: TGTGCCAGCTGGTTTCAGGGATCTGGCTATGGCTACACCTTC. Translation gives CASWFQGSGYGYTF.